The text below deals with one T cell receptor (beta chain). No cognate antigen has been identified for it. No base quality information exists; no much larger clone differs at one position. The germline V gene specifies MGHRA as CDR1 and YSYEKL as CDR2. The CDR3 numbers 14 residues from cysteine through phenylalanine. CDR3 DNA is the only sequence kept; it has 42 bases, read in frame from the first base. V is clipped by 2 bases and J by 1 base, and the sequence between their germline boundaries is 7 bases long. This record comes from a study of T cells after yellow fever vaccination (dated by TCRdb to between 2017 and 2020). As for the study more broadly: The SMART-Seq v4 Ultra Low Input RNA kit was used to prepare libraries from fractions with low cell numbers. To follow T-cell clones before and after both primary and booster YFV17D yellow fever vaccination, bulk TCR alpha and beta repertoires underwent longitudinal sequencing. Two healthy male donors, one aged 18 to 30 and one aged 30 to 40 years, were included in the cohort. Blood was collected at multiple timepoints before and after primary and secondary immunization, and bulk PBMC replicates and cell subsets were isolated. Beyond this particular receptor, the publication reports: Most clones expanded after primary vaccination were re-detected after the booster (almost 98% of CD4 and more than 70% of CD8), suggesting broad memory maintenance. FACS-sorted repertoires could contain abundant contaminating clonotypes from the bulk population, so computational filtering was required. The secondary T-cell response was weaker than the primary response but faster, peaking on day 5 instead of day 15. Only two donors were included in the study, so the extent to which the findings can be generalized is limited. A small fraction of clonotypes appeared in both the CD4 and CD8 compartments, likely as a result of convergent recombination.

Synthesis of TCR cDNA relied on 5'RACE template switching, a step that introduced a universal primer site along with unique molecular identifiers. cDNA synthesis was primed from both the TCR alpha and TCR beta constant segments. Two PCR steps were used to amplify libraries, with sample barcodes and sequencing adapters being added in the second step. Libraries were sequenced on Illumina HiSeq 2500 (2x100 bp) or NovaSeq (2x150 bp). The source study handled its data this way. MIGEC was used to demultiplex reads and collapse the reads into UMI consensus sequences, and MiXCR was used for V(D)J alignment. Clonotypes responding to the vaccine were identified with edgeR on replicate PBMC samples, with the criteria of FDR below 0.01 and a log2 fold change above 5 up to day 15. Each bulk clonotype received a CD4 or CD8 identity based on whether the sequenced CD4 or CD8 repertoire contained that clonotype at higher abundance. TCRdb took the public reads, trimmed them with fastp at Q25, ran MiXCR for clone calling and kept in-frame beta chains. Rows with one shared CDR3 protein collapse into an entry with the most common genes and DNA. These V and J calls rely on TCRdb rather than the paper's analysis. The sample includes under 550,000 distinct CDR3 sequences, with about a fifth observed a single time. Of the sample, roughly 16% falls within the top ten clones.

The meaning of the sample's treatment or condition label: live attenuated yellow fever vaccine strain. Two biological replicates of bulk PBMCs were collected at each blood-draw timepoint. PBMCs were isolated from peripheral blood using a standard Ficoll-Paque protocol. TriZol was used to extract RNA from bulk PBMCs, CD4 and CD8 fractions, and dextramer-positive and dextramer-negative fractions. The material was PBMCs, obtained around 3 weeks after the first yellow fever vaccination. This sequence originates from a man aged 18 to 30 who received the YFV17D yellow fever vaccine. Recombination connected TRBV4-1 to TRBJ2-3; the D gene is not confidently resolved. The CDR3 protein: CASSQSQGTDTQYF. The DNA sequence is TGCGCCAGCAGCCAATCCCAGGGCACAGATACGCAGTATTTT.